Listed below are T cell receptor beta chains from one sample, sequenced in a study of regulatory T cells in long-lasting Graves disease. TCRdb re-derived calls from the multiplex PCR reads in MiXCR, one entry per CDR3 protein. Counted here are about 200,000 distinct CDR3 sequences, around 18% occurring once; the ten biggest clones make up approximately 20%. The sample consisted of peripheral blood mononuclear cells (PBMCs), taken at new diagnosis, from a patient treated with antithyroid drugs. Source of these receptors: a female donor with Graves disease. CDR3s include the opening cysteine and the closing phenylalanine or tryptophan. Fields, in order: clone size, V gene, D gene, J gene, CDR3 protein, CDR3 DNA. A D gene is named only where the DNA matches it firmly. Rows may omit the clone size; those that give it use once, few, many or a size class.

many	TRBV11-2	NA	TRBJ2-2	CASSLVSGTGELFF	TGTGCCAGCAGCTTAGTATCCGGTACCGGGGAGCTGTTTTTT
many	TRBV20-1	TRBD2	TRBJ2-1	CSAIAGGPDEQFF	TGCAGTGCTATCGCGGGAGGGCCTGATGAGCAGTTCTTC
many	TRBV6-5	NA	TRBJ2-5	CASSYSEGAETQYF	TGTGCCAGCAGTTACTCGGAGGGGGCCGAGACCCAGTACTTC
many	TRBV2	TRBD2	TRBJ2-1	CASRDGTSGYNEQFF	TGTGCCAGCAGAGATGGGACTAGCGGATACAATGAGCAGTTCTTC
many	TRBV3-1	NA	TRBJ1-2	CASSLARYGYTF	TGTGCCAGCAGCCTAGCTCGTTATGGCTACACCTTC
many	TRBV6-1	TRBD2	TRBJ2-7	CASRRGLAGIYEQYF	TGTGCCAGCAGGCGCGGACTAGCGGGGATCTACGAGCAGTACTTC
NA	TRBV5-6	TRBD1	TRBJ2-1	CASSRFRDRDFGEQFF	TGTGCCAGCAGCAGATTCCGGGACAGGGACTTCGGTGAGCAGTTCTTC
many	TRBV11-2	NA	TRBJ2-7	CASSLDPQGRVEQYF	TGTGCCAGCAGCTTAGATCCCCAGGGTCGCGTCGAGCAGTACTTC
many	TRBV11-3	NA	TRBJ2-7	CASSSDRDSLFEQYF	TGTGCCAGCAGCTCCGACCGGGACTCCCTCTTCGAGCAGTACTTC
NA	TRBV30	NA	TRBJ2-1	CAWSEAMTDYNEQFF	TGTGCCTGGAGTGAGGCTATGACAGACTACAATGAGCAGTTCTTC
few	TRBV7-2	NA	TRBJ2-3	CASSPADSTDTQYF	TGTGCCAGCAGTCCCGCGGATAGCACAGATACGCAGTATTTT
few	TRBV6-1	NA	TRBJ2-5	CASNPRDSSIETQYF	TGTGCCAGCAACCCGAGAGACTCTAGCATAGAGACCCAGTACTTC
many	TRBV9	TRBD1	TRBJ2-7	CASSVGVDRGPYEQYF	TGTGCCAGCAGCGTAGGGGTTGACAGGGGTCCCTACGAGCAGTACTTC
NA	TRBV6-2/TRBV6-3	NA	TRBJ2-7	CASSGDGSSYEQYF	TGTGCCAGCAGTGGGGATGGGAGCTCCTACGAGCAGTACTTC
NA	TRBV6-2/TRBV6-3	TRBD1	TRBJ1-5	CASRRTGVQPQHF	TGTGCCAGCAGACGGACAGGGGTGCAGCCCCAGCATTTT
many	TRBV28	TRBD2	TRBJ2-3	CASKPAGDPDTQYF	TGTGCCAGCAAACCAGCGGGAGATCCAGATACGCAGTATTTT
NA	TRBV12-3/TRBV12-4	TRBD1	TRBJ1-5	CASSFRAGGIGQPQHF	TGTGCCAGCAGTTTTCGGGCAGGGGGGATCGGGCAGCCCCAGCATTTT
many	TRBV12-3/TRBV12-4	NA	TRBJ1-1	CATSGGGSLNTEAFF	TGTGCCACCTCGGGGGGGGGGAGTCTGAACACTGAAGCTTTCTTT
many	TRBV28	TRBD1	TRBJ2-1	CASSGTGTGGLAYNEQFF	TGTGCCAGCAGTGGGACCGGGACAGGGGGCTTGGCCTACAATGAGCAGTTCTTC
many	TRBV10-3	TRBD1	TRBJ2-1	CAISAARTGGFGEQFF	TGTGCCATCAGTGCAGCCCGGACAGGAGGTTTTGGTGAGCAGTTCTTC
many	TRBV4-3	NA	TRBJ1-5	CASSQEVSNQPQHF	TGCGCCAGCAGCCAAGAAGTAAGCAATCAGCCCCAGCATTTT
many	TRBV10-3	NA	TRBJ1-1	CAISESPGWGNTEAFF	TGTGCCATCAGTGAGTCCCCAGGATGGGGGAACACTGAAGCTTTCTTT
many	TRBV7-8	TRBD2	TRBJ2-7	CASKGGRAGYEQYF	TGTGCCAGCAAAGGCGGGAGGGCCGGGTACGAGCAGTACTTC
NA	TRBV3-1	NA	TRBJ2-3	CASSQAERNTQYF	TGTGCCAGCAGCCAAGCTGAGAGGAATACGCAGTATTTT
many	TRBV7-9	NA	TRBJ1-3	CASSRGDTIYF	TGTGCCAGCTCTAGGGGGGACACCATATATTTT
many	TRBV20-1	NA	TRBJ1-2	CSARDRGPYGYTF	TGCAGTGCTAGAGACAGGGGACCCTATGGCTACACCTTC
NA	TRBV2	TRBD2	TRBJ2-3	CASSGTSSDTQYF	TGTGCCAGCTCCGGGACTAGCTCAGATACGCAGTATTTT
many	TRBV5-5	NA	TRBJ2-1	CASSLRLPYNEQFF	TGTGCCAGCAGCTTGCGTCTACCATACAATGAGCAGTTCTTC
many	TRBV2	NA	TRBJ2-7	CASSEAPGAYEQYF	TGTGCCAGCAGTGAAGCGCCAGGGGCCTACGAGCAGTACTTC
NA	TRBV5-6	TRBD2	TRBJ2-3	CASSLGLGLILTSGSVDTQYF	TGTGCCAGCAGCCTCGGGCTGGGGCTCATCTTGACTAGCGGGAGTGTAGATACGCAGTATTTT
many	TRBV7-2	NA	TRBJ2-4	CASSLDSDRNIQYF	TGTGCCAGCAGCTTAGATAGTGACCGAAACATTCAGTACTTC
many	TRBV20-1	NA	TRBJ2-5	CSADGGVRETQYF	TGCAGTGCTGATGGGGGAGTCCGAGAGACCCAGTACTTC
many	TRBV12-3/TRBV12-4	TRBD2	TRBJ2-1	CASSFTGRVNEQFF	TGTGCCAGCAGTTTTACCGGGAGGGTCAATGAGCAGTTCTTC
many	TRBV6-2/TRBV6-3	NA	TRBJ2-3	CASSEPAVSTDTQYF	TGTGCCAGCAGTGAGCCGGCAGTTAGCACAGATACGCAGTATTTT
many	TRBV7-2	TRBD2	TRBJ2-1	CASSLATSGRASYNEQFF	TGTGCCAGCAGCTTAGCGACTAGCGGGAGGGCATCCTACAATGAGCAGTTCTTC
few	TRBV24-1	NA	TRBJ2-3	CATSDLNGISTDTQYF	TGTGCCACCAGTGATTTGAACGGGATAAGCACAGATACGCAGTATTTT
NA	TRBV3-1	TRBD2	TRBJ2-2	CASSQLPGLAGGGNTGELFF	TGTGCCAGCAGCCAATTACCGGGACTAGCGGGAGGAGGGAACACCGGGGAGCTGTTTTTT
few	TRBV9	NA	TRBJ2-5	CASSAPSKTQYF	TGTGCCAGCAGCGCTCCCAGTAAGACCCAGTACTTC
many	TRBV19	TRBD1	TRBJ1-1	CASSAGTGSNTEAFF	TGTGCCAGTAGCGCCGGGACAGGGTCGAACACTGAAGCTTTCTTT
many	TRBV7-2	TRBD2	TRBJ2-4	CASSQTSGKNIQYF	TGTGCCAGCAGCCAGACTAGCGGGAAAAACATTCAGTACTTC
many	TRBV11-3	TRBD1	TRBJ2-7	CASSRPGTGGYEQYF	TGTGCCAGCAGCAGACCCGGGACAGGGGGCTACGAGCAGTACTTC
many	TRBV27	TRBD2	TRBJ2-3	CASSPGLADTDTQYF	TGTGCCAGCAGTCCGGGACTAGCGGACACAGATACGCAGTATTTT
NA	TRBV6-2/TRBV6-3	TRBD1	TRBJ2-2	CASSYSWTGRSTGELFF	TGTGCCAGCAGTTATTCCTGGACAGGGCGGAGCACCGGGGAGCTGTTTTTT
few	TRBV25-1	NA	TRBJ2-7	CASSEPGDLSYEQYF	TGTGCCAGCAGTGAGCCTGGGGACCTGTCCTACGAGCAGTACTTC
many	TRBV2	TRBD1	TRBJ1-5	CASSQGASNQPQHF	TGTGCCAGCAGTCAGGGGGCTAGCAATCAGCCCCAGCATTTT
NA	TRBV6-4	TRBD2	TRBJ2-1	CASTSTSGRKNEQFF	TGTGCCAGCACTTCTACTAGCGGGAGAAAAAATGAGCAGTTCTTC
many	TRBV30	TRBD1	TRBJ2-1	CAWGTVPGNEQFF	TGTGCCTGGGGGACAGTCCCAGGCAATGAGCAGTTCTTC
NA	TRBV6-1	NA	TRBJ2-1	CASSPDYGWFF	TGTGCCAGCAGTCCGGACTACGGCTGGTTCTTC
few	TRBV19	TRBD2	TRBJ2-1	CASSTRLAGDEQFF	TGTGCCAGTAGTACGCGACTAGCGGGAGATGAGCAGTTCTTC
many	TRBV20-1	NA	TRBJ1-5	CSARDTSTYNQPQHF	TGCAGTGCTAGAGACACATCCACTTACAATCAGCCCCAGCATTTT
many	TRBV7-3	TRBD1	TRBJ2-1	CASSPTGTGVLNEQFF	TGTGCCAGCAGCCCCACCGGGACAGGGGTACTCAATGAGCAGTTCTTC
many	TRBV9	NA	TRBJ2-1	CASSMGPSSYNEQFF	TGTGCCAGCAGTATGGGACCGAGCTCCTACAATGAGCAGTTCTTC
many	TRBV9	TRBD1	TRBJ2-3	CASSVDRGYTDTQYF	TGTGCCAGCAGCGTAGACAGGGGGTACACAGATACGCAGTATTTT
NA	TRBV19	TRBD2	TRBJ2-5	CASSMVAGQETQYF	TGTGCCAGTAGTATGGTAGCGGGGCAAGAGACCCAGTACTTC
NA	TRBV11-3	TRBD2	TRBJ2-3	CASSLETSGRADTQYF	TGTGCCAGCAGCTTAGAGACTAGCGGGAGAGCAGATACGCAGTATTTT
many	TRBV27	TRBD2	TRBJ2-3	CASSSRLAGGRGTDTQYF	TGTGCCAGCAGTTCCCGACTAGCGGGAGGTCGGGGTACGGATACGCAGTATTTT
many	TRBV6-4	NA	TRBJ1-2	CASSEWGRDYGYTF	TGTGCCAGCAGTGAATGGGGCAGGGACTATGGCTACACCTTC
NA	TRBV7-3	NA	TRBJ1-1	CATSERANTEAFF	TGTGCCACCTCCGAAAGGGCTAACACTGAAGCTTTCTTT
NA	TRBV10-3	NA	TRBJ1-1	CAISKSWNTEAFF	TGTGCCATCAGTAAGTCGTGGAACACTGAAGCTTTCTTT